This TCR beta chain was retrieved from a study of blood T cell repertoires in COVID-19. For the study at large: The United States, Italy and Spain provided the acute and convalescent COVID-19 samples.

Germline V gene data show CDR1 as SGHDN and CDR2 as FVKESK. After removal of 4 bases from V and 2 bases from J, the junction contained 4 bases not matched to a gene. The CDR3 has 14 residues. How the authors handled the data: Reference gene primer amplification gave estimated nucleated cell counts. Libraries were prepared by immunoSEQ multiplex PCR; TCRdb keeps only in-frame clonotypes and omits some of them. The DNA gave D and trimming, while V, J and clone size come from that table. This table holds 300,000 to 400,000 clones, about 88% found once. The receptor was isolated from a man aged 55 to 70 who had recovered from COVID-19. What was sequenced was PBMCs or T cells enriched from blood (not recorded which). The chain is built from TRBV14 and TRBJ2-7, with TRBD1 matching over 8 bases. The CDR3 DNA reads TGTGCCAGCAGCCGGGACAGGCGGACCTACGAGCAGTACTTC. Encoded protein: CASSRDRRTYEQYF.